The 21 T cell receptor beta chains below come from one sample, sequenced in a study of identifying expanded T cells in peripheral blood. The method was immunoSEQ multiplex PCR; TCRdb's version includes in-frame clones alone and lacks a portion of them. The table has 75,000 to 90,000 clones, about 87% seen once; the top ten hold roughly 7%. The sequenced material came from blood. The receptors were sampled from a person aged 18 to 70 in good health.

This chain uses TRBV7-2 with TRBJ2-5, with 8 nucleotides matching TRBD1. Losses at the gene ends were 4 bases for V and 3 bases for J; bases not matched to a gene: 4. CDR3 length: 14 residues. Germline values: CDR1 SGHTA, CDR2 FQGNSA. As DNA, the CDR3 is TGTGCCAGCAGCTCAGGGGGCGGGAAAGAGACCCAGTACTTC. This gives the protein CASSSGGGKETQYF.

V gene TRBV10-1 combines with J gene TRBJ2-5; a weak D match, TRBD1 (5 bases). CDR1 WNHNN and CDR2 SYGVQD come from the germline V gene (reference sequence). Trimming took 3 bases from V and 4 from J, leaving 15 bases between them. The CDR3 runs 15 residues. CDR3 bases: TGCGCCAGCAGTGAATCCGTTGTGGGGCGAGAGACCCAGTACTTC. Its protein is CASSESVVGRETQYF.

V is TRBV15 and J is TRBJ1-6; unclear D gene. Deletions cut 5 bases from V and 0 bases from J, with 5 bases between. This CDR3 is 14 amino acids long. In germline, CDR1 is LNHNV, CDR2 YYDKDF (reference sequence). CDR3 coding DNA: TGTGCCACCAGCGGAAGCTCCTATAATTCACCCCTCCACTTT. It yields the protein CATSGSSYNSPLHF.

V gene TRBV2 combines with J gene TRBJ1-1; no clear D gene. There are 16 residues in the CDR3. With 7 bases removed from V and 2 bases from J, the gap between germline ends came to 20 bases. Germline CDR1 SNHLY, CDR2 FYNNEI. As DNA, the CDR3 is TGTGCCAGCATCCTACGCCCGTTTGGGTTAAACACTGAAGCTTTCTTT. Translating it yields CASILRPFGLNTEAFF.

The chain's CDR3 is CASSFDRVAEQFF. CDR3 DNA sequence: TGTGCCAGCAGTTTCGACAGGGTGGCTGAGCAGTTCTTC. The rearrangement uses TRBV27 and TRBJ2-1, with 7 bases that match TRBD1. Germline trimming cut 3 bases from V and 9 bases from J; bases unmatched to any gene: 5. The CDR3 covers 13 residues. Germline V CDR1 and CDR2: MNHEY, SMNVEV (reference sequence).

With respect to this clone: Within the sample, other DNA sequences also encode this same CDR3. The chain employs TRBV12-5 and TRBJ2-7; unclear D gene. Germline CDR1 and CDR2: LGHNT and FRNRAP. The CDR3 length is 14 residues. V lost 6 bases and J 2 bases, leaving 14 bases between the germline ends. This chain's CDR3 is CASGRLDLTYEQYF. In nucleotides, the CDR3 is TGTGCTAGTGGGCGCCTTGACCTCACCTACGAGCAGTACTTC.

The chain's CDR3 is CASSRSDSIHEQFF. DNA for the CDR3: TGCGCCAGCAGCCGATCGGACAGTATTCATGAGCAGTTCTTC. The chain carries TRBV5-1 and TRBJ2-1, with D possibly being TRBD1 (6 bases). Trimming removed 4 bases at V and 8 bases at J, with 16 bases between. Germline loops: CDR1 SGHRS, CDR2 YFSETQ. The CDR3 spans 14 residues.

This chain uses TRBV2 with TRBJ1-1, with D uncertain. The CDR3 extends over 13 amino acids. Germline values: CDR1 SNHLY, CDR2 FYNNEI. The germline V and J ends were trimmed by 6 bases and 4 bases, with 12 bases remaining between them. CDR3 region: CASRADAGTEAFF. The DNA for the CDR3 is TGTGCCAGCAGGGCCGACGCGGGCACTGAAGCTTTCTTT.

This clone has only a few counts. The chain couples TRBV5-1 to TRBJ1-2; 11 positions match TRBD1. Germline V gene lookup returns CDR1 SGHRS and CDR2 YFSETQ. The V gene end was trimmed by 4 bases and the J gene end by 2 bases; junction bases not matched to a gene: 4. This CDR3 contains 15 residues. The CDR3: CASSRDRGNNYGYTF. CDR3 sequence (DNA): TGCGCCAGCAGCCGGGACAGGGGGAACAACTATGGCTACACCTTC.

The rearrangement joins TRBV5-1 to TRBJ1-6, with unresolved D. The V end lost 0 bases, the J end lost 4 bases, and 11 bases lay between the germline ends. The CDR3 consists of 16 residues. Per germline, CDR1 SGHRS and CDR2 YFSETQ. The CDR3 loop is CASSLVEQSYNSPLHF. CDR3 nucleotide sequence: TGCGCCAGCAGCTTGGTCGAGCAGAGTTATAATTCACCCCTCCACTTT. The whole variable domain, filled in from reference TRBV5-1 and TRBJ1-6, reads KAGVTQTPRYLIKTRGQQVTLSCSPISGHRSVSWYQQTPGQGLQFLFEYFSETQRNKGNFPGRFSGRQFSNSRSEMNVSTLELGDSALYLCASSLVEQSYNSPLHFGNGTRLTVT.

V is TRBV4-1 and J is TRBJ2-3, with a weak D call TRBD2 (7 bases). The germline V gene has CDR1 MGHRA and CDR2 YSYEKL. This CDR3 is built from 15 residues. V gave up 3 bases and J gave up 1 base, with 11 bases separating them. The DNA for the CDR3 is TGCGCCAGCAGCCATGGGAGGGGGGGCACAGATACGCAGTATTTT. This encodes CASSHGRGGTDTQYF.

The rearrangement links TRBV19 to TRBJ2-3, with 9 bases aligning to TRBD2. Germline lookup yields CDR1 LNHDA and CDR2 SQIVND (reference sequence). The CDR3 runs 14 residues. The ends lost 9 bases at V and 2 bases at J; junction bases unmatched: 6. CDR3 in DNA: TGTGCCAGCCGAGAGCGGGGGGTCACAGATACGCAGTATTTT. This codes for CASRERGVTDTQYF.

The genes are TRBV7-9 and TRBJ1-2; no firm D call. Deletions cut 0 bases from V and 1 base from J, with 6 bases between. This CDR3 region has 14 residues. Germline CDR1 SEHNR, CDR2 FQNEAQ (reference sequence). For the CDR3, the DNA is TGTGCCAGCAGCTTAGCCACATATAACTATGGCTACACCTTC. Translation: CASSLATYNYGYTF. Variable domain in full (rest from reference TRBV7-9 and TRBJ1-2): DTGVSQNPRHKITKRGQNVTFRCDPISEHNRLYWYRQTLGQGPEFLTYFQNEAQLEKSRLLSDRFSAERPKGSFSTLEIQRTEQGDSAMYLCASSLATYNYGYTFGSGTRLTVV.

This clone was seen a single time. As DNA, the CDR3 is TGCGCCAGCAGGGTAGGGGGACAACTTGCGAACACCGGGGAGCTGTTTTTT. Translating it yields CASRVGGQLANTGELFF. The chain recombines TRBV10-2 with TRBJ2-2, with TRBD1 as a possible D gene (6 bases). Trimming took off 6 bases at V and 0 bases at J, with 17 bases between the two ends. Germline assignment: CDR1 WSHSY and CDR2 SAAADI. The CDR3 runs to 17 residues.

V and J are TRBV5-1 and TRBJ1-1; D ambiguous. V was trimmed by 0 bases and J by 5 bases, leaving 2 bases between them. Looked up from germline, CDR1 is SGHRS and CDR2 is YFSETQ. The CDR3 contains 11 residues. Here the CDR3 reads CASSLATEAFF. In DNA form, the CDR3 reads TGCGCCAGCAGCTTGGCGACTGAAGCTTTCTTT.

J is TRBJ1-5 and V is TRBV18, with D maybe TRBD1 (5 bases). V was clipped by 3 bases and J by 9 bases, with 18 bases between them. This CDR3 has 15 amino acids. The germline gives CDR1 KGHSH, CDR2 LQKENI. CDR3 coding DNA: TGTGCCAGCTCACCTCCCGGGGCGTTGGAGGGGCCCCAGCATTTT. This translates into CASSPPGALEGPQHF. Looking up the rest from reference TRBV18 and TRBJ1-5 gives the full variable domain: NAGVMQNPRHLVRRRGQEARLRCSPMKGHSHVYWYRQLPEEGLKFMVYLQKENIIDESGMPKERFSAEFPKEGPSILRIQQVVRGDSAAYFCASSPPGALEGPQHFGDGTRLSIL.

This chain links TRBV5-6 with TRBJ1-2, with 8 bases lining up with TRBD1. Trimming at V came to 4 bases and at J to 4 bases, leaving 12 bases not matched to a gene. Per the germline V gene, CDR1 is SGHDT and CDR2 is YYEEEE. This CDR3 contains 16 residues. Here the CDR3 reads CASSPRGQGAFYGYTF. The CDR3 DNA follows: TGTGCCAGCAGCCCGCGTGGGCAGGGGGCGTTCTATGGCTACACCTTC.

This clone was counted a single time. The CDR3 here is CASSSRGEDSNQPQHF. The CDR3 bases are TGTGCCAGCAGCTCGAGAGGGGAGGACAGCAATCAGCCCCAGCATTTT. The genes are TRBV13 and TRBJ1-5, with D maybe TRBD1 (5 bases). The CDR3 is made up of 16 amino acids. V was trimmed by 4 bases and J by 1 base, leaving 14 bases between them. Germline V gives CDR1 PRHDT, CDR2 FYEKMQ (reference sequence).

This chain connects TRBV5-5 to TRBJ2-1, with TRBD1 identical over 8 bases. Germline values: CDR1 SGHKS, CDR2 YYEKEE (reference sequence). V trimming: 5 bases; J trimming: 6 bases; junction bases outside the gene matches: 10. The CDR3 runs 15 residues. The CDR3 coding sequence is TGTGCCAGCAGTCTTACAGGGGGTCCCCTCAATGAGCAGTTCTTC. Encoded protein: CASSLTGGPLNEQFF.

This chain uses TRBV6-5 with TRBJ1-1, with a tentative D call TRBD1 (5 bases). The CDR3 length is 15 residues. V lost 0 bases and J 4 bases, leaving 12 bases between the germline ends. Germline V gives CDR1 MNHEY, CDR2 SVGAGI. CDR3 sequence: CASSYSVAGTTEAFF. CDR3 nucleotide sequence: TGTGCCAGCAGTTACTCGGTGGCAGGGACCACTGAAGCTTTCTTT.

The table lists this clone with a few counts. This chain uses TRBV10-3 with TRBJ1-5; D might be TRBD1 (6 bases). CDR1 ENHRY and CDR2 SYGVKD come from the germline V gene. Trimming removed 5 bases from V and 4 bases from J, with 15 bases in between. CDR3 size: 15 residues. The DNA for the CDR3 is TGTGCCATCAGTTCAGGACAAGGGGGAAATCAGCCCCAGCATTTT. Translation: CAISSGQGGNQPQHF.